This T cell receptor beta chain was found in a study of shared clonotypes between healthy human individuals. Study-wide results and caveats: Naive subsets typically showed greater estimated richness than memory subsets.

Details on this clone: Its antigen is not known.

Germline V gene sequence: CDR1 SGHTA, CDR2 FQGNSA. CDR3 length: 15 amino acids. The J segment lost 7 bases and the V segment lost 5 bases, leaving 10 bases of the junction unmatched. Donors included only healthy HIV-negative adults lacking recent acute infections or vaccinations. Every donor, a Caucasian adult, lived in Nashville, Tennessee. CD4+ cells were split into CD45RA+ naive and CD45RA-negative memory subsets. The assay was immunoSEQ multiplex PCR, and TCRdb's table has in-frame clones only and misses some. The table lists about 340,000 clones, about 73% of them singletons. The chain has TRBV7-2 and TRBJ2-5; 10 bases agree with TRBD2. This clonotype originated in a man younger than 45 in good health. Sequencing was performed on memory CD4+ T cells sorted from blood. The subset is: CD45RA-negative fraction. CDR3 sequence reads: CASSPSLAGRRTQYF. In DNA, the CDR3 is TGTGCCAGCAGCCCGTCACTAGCGGGAAGGCGGACCCAGTACTTC.